This T cell receptor (beta chain) was recorded in a study of blood T cell repertoires in COVID-19. Study summary: Samples came from the United States, Italy and Spain, spanning acute and convalescent COVID-19. In each case, the material was cDNA or gDNA derived from T cells, B-cell-depleted T cells, or PBMCs.

The table came from immunoSEQ multiplex PCR; TCRdb's copy has only in-frame clones and leaves some out. The sample lists hundreds of thousands of clones, around nine tenths occurring once. Sequenced: peripheral blood. The sequence derives from a woman in her thirties with acute or convalescent COVID-19.

CDR3 amino acids: CASSQVSTGVPGQPQHF. CDR3 in DNA: TGCGCCAGCAGCCAAGTATCAACAGGGGTCCCGGGGCAGCCCCAGCATTTT. The genes are TRBV4-1 and TRBJ1-5; 7 nucleotides match TRBD1. The CDR3 runs to 17 residues. Germline CDR1 is MGHRA and CDR2 is YSYEKL. V gave up 1 base and J gave up 7 bases; unmatched junction bases: 13.